Below, 28 T cell receptor beta chains from the same sample are listed, as sequenced in a study of blood T cell repertoires in COVID-19 (dated by TCRdb to 2018 to 2021). Libraries were built with the immunoSEQ multiplex PCR assay. TCRdb stores this immuneACCESS table with in-frame sequences only. Part of the clones is absent; in the studies checked, under half of the shortfall reflects unresolved V genes, and no reason is known for the rest. This sample gives some 30,000 clones in total; 89% of them show up just once. Of the sample, about 3.4% falls within the top ten clones. Source material: peripheral blood. All receptors derive from a human donor in a cohort sampled during active COVID-19.

The chain is built from TRBV9 and TRBJ2-5, with D perhaps TRBD2 (7 bases). The CDR3 length is 17 residues. V dropped 5 bases and J dropped 7 bases, with 27 bases sitting between them. Germline loops: CDR1 SGDLS, CDR2 YYNGEE. The CDR3 nucleotides are TGTGCCAGCAGTGCAGATGCTCAGGCGGGGGCCTTCGGGACCCAGTACTTC. Protein sequence: CASSADAQAGAFGTQYF.

This chain uses TRBV28 with TRBJ1-6; D remains ambiguous. Germline CDR1 is MDHEN and CDR2 is SYDVKM. Trimming cost V 7 bases and J 14 bases, with 24 bases left between them. The CDR3 runs 15 residues. CDR3: CASTVSRADNGALHF. CDR3 bases: TGTGCCAGCACAGTTTCCCGGGCCGATAACGGGGCCCTCCACTTT.

The V and J genes are TRBV2 and TRBJ1-5; TRBD1 agrees at 7 bases. This CDR3 comprises 15 residues. Trimming cost V 6 bases and J 5 bases; bases outside gene matches: 10. From germline, CDR1 is SNHLY and CDR2 FYNNEI. CDR3: CASSARGLRDQPQHF. CDR3 DNA sequence: TGTGCCAGCAGCGCTAGGGGGCTTAGGGATCAGCCCCAGCATTTT.

This chain joins TRBV9 and TRBJ2-7; a possible D gene is TRBD1 (7 bases). Germline V gene data show CDR1 as SGDLS and CDR2 as YYNGEE. The CDR3 is 13 amino acids. V was clipped by 4 bases and J by 5 bases, with 13 bases between them. The chain's CDR3 is CASSSRGEHEQYF. CDR3 sequence (DNA): TGTGCCAGCAGCTCCAGGGGGGAACACGAGCAGTACTTC.

A single count supports this clone. The chain links TRBV18 to TRBJ1-2; tentative D call: TRBD1 (6 bases). V was shortened by 3 bases and J by 4 bases, with 12 bases between the two germline ends. Germline values: CDR1 KGHSH, CDR2 LQKENI. CDR3 length: 14 amino acids. This chain's CDR3 is CASSPSQQGYGYTF. The CDR3 coding sequence is TGTGCCAGCTCACCGAGTCAACAGGGCTATGGCTACACCTTC. Variable domain in full (rest from reference TRBV18 and TRBJ1-2): NAGVMQNPRHLVRRRGQEARLRCSPMKGHSHVYWYRQLPEEGLKFMVYLQKENIIDESGMPKERFSAEFPKEGPSILRIQQVVRGDSAAYFCASSPSQQGYGYTFGSGTRLTVV.

This chain joins TRBV7-2 and TRBJ1-1; D gene unclear. Germline V gene sequence: CDR1 SGHTA, CDR2 FQGNSA. The CDR3 is made up of 14 amino acids. V lost 1 base and J lost 3, with 9 bases in between. This CDR3 is CASSLGAGYTEAFF. DNA for the CDR3: TGTGCCAGCAGCTTAGGGGCGGGGTACACTGAAGCTTTCTTT.

This rearrangement joins TRBV6-1 to TRBJ2-3, with 13 bases identical to TRBD2. Germline CDR1 reads MNHNS; CDR2 reads SASEGT. The CDR3 has 16 residues. Trimming cost V 2 bases and J 5 bases; bases outside gene matches: 4. DNA of the CDR3: TGTGCCAGCAGTGAAACTAGCGGGGGGGCCCGAGATACGCAGTATTTT. It yields the protein CASSETSGGARDTQYF.

This clone was seen a single time. V usage is TRBV7-8 and J usage is TRBJ2-7; D is perhaps TRBD2 (5 bases). The CDR3 length is 13 residues. Germline lookup yields CDR1 SGHVS and CDR2 FQNEAQ. Trimming cost V 8 bases and J 6 bases, with 17 bases left between them. CDR3 coding DNA: TGTGCCAGCGGACTCCAACTAGTCGGCGAGCAGTACTTC. It translates to CASGLQLVGEQYF.

This chain joins TRBV19 and TRBJ1-3; D unresolved. The CDR3 consists of 14 residues. Trimming took 5 bases from V and 0 from J, leaving 8 bases between them. From germline, CDR1 is LNHDA and CDR2 SQIVND (reference sequence). The CDR3 is CASSAGSSGNTIYF. CDR3 DNA sequence: TGTGCCAGTAGTGCGGGAAGCTCTGGAAACACCATATATTTT.

The rearrangement uses TRBV15 and TRBJ2-5, with 7 bases identical to TRBD2. This CDR3 has 15 residues. In germline, CDR1 is LNHNV, CDR2 YYDKDF (reference sequence). In DNA, the CDR3 is TGTGCTAGACTCGACAGCGGGGAAACTCAAGAGACCCAGTACTTC. Protein product: CARLDSGETQETQYF.

This chain joins TRBV7-9 and TRBJ1-5; maybe TRBD1 (6 bases). CDR3 length: 14 amino acids. Looked up from germline, CDR1 is SEHNR and CDR2 is FQNEAQ (reference sequence). The V end lost 5 bases, the J end lost 4 bases, and 12 bases lay between the germline ends. CDR3: CASSHPGQNQPQHF. CDR3 DNA: TGTGCCAGCAGCCACCCCGGACAGAATCAGCCCCAGCATTTT.

There are a few counts of this clone. The rearrangement uses TRBV6-2 or TRBV6-3 and TRBJ1-2; D possibly corresponds to TRBD1 (5 bases). Trimming left V 4 bases short and J 7 bases short, with 16 bases between. The CDR3 sequence is 14 residues long. Germline CDR1 is MNHEY and CDR2 is SVGEGT. The CDR3 here is CASSFGTGGSGYTF. The CDR3 DNA is TGTGCCAGCAGTTTCGGGACCGGAGGGTCTGGCTACACCTTC.

The chain uses TRBV6-5 and TRBJ1-6; 7 bases match TRBD1. The CDR3 has 13 residues. Germline values: CDR1 MNHEY, CDR2 SVGAGI. Trimming removed 6 bases from V and 10 bases from J; junction bases left unmatched: 6. The CDR3 spells CASSRDSRSPLHF. DNA for the CDR3: TGTGCCAGCAGCCGGGACAGTCGCTCACCCCTCCACTTT.

This clone is medium-sized (0.01 to 0.1%). The V call is TRBV7-9, the J call TRBJ1-5, with 7 bases matching TRBD1. V trimming: 5 bases; J trimming: 2 bases; junction bases outside the gene matches: 3. The germline V gene has CDR1 SEHNR and CDR2 FQNEAQ (reference sequence). This CDR3 region has 14 residues. The CDR3 DNA reads as TGTGCCAGCAGCCAGGGGACAGGCAATCAGCCCCAGCATTTT. Its protein product is CASSQGTGNQPQHF.

The rearrangement links TRBV30 to TRBJ1-5; D is unclear. Trimming left V 0 bases short and J 3 bases short, with 6 bases between. Germline assignment: CDR1 GTSNPN and CDR2 SVGIG (reference sequence). The CDR3 spans 13 residues. The CDR3 DNA reads as TGTGCCTGGAGTGTACGGGACAATCAGCCCCAGCATTTT. Translation: CAWSVRDNQPQHF. The entire variable domain, with the rest obtained from reference TRBV30 and TRBJ1-5, is as follows: SQTIHQWPATLVQPVGSPLSLECTVEGTSNPNLYWYRQAAGRGLQLLFYSVGIGQISSEVPQNLSASRPQDRQFILSSKKLLLSDSGFYLCAWSVRDNQPQHFGDGTRLSIL.

This rearrangement joins TRBV30 to TRBJ2-7; TRBD2 agrees at 13 bases. The CDR3 contains 13 residues. CDR1 and CDR2 (germline): GTSNPN, SVGIG (reference sequence). V lost 8 bases and J lost 7; bases outside the gene matches: 8. The CDR3 bases are TGTGCCCGCCGGACTAGCGGGGGCGTGGAGCAGTACTTC. Amino acid sequence: CARRTSGGVEQYF.

The rearrangement uses TRBV7-2 and TRBJ2-2; 7 bases are a match to TRBD1. Trimming took 1 base from V and 4 from J; bases not matched to a gene: 6. CDR3 length: 16 residues. Germline loops: CDR1 SGHTA, CDR2 FQGNSA. The CDR3 nucleotides read TGTGCCAGCAGCTTAGGGGGCGCAGGGGGCACCGGGGAGCTGTTTTTT. Its translation is CASSLGGAGGTGELFF.

This clone was seen a single time. V gene TRBV14 combines with J gene TRBJ1-6; D not certain. V was shortened by 1 base and J by 3 bases, with 7 bases between the two germline ends. CDR3 size: 15 residues. From germline, CDR1 is SGHDN and CDR2 FVKESK. CDR3: CASSQGQYYNSPLHF. CDR3 DNA: TGTGCCAGCAGCCAAGGGCAGTACTATAATTCACCCCTCCACTTT. The complete variable domain, with remaining parts taken from reference TRBV14 and TRBJ1-6, reads EAGVTQFPSHSVIEKGQTVTLRCDPISGHDNLYWYRRVMGKEIKFLLHFVKESKQDESGMPNNRFLAERTGGTYSTLKVQPAELEDSGVYFCASSQGQYYNSPLHFGNGTRLTVT.

This clone was seen a single time. This chain uses TRBV2 with TRBJ1-2; 8 bases align to TRBD1. From germline, CDR1 is SNHLY and CDR2 FYNNEI. This CDR3 comprises 13 residues. J was trimmed by 3 bases and V by 5 bases; bases with no gene match: 2. The CDR3 DNA sequence: TGTGCCAGCAGTTTGACAGGGGACTATGGCTACACCTTC. Translation: CASSLTGDYGYTF.

V and J are TRBV12-3 or TRBV12-4 and TRBJ1-2; D remains ambiguous. Deletions cut 6 bases from V and 8 bases from J, with 13 bases between. The CDR3 is 12 residues long. CDR3 loop: CASSESVLGYTF. CDR3 in DNA: TGTGCCAGCAGCGAATCAGTCCTCGGCTACACCTTC.

The V call is TRBV7-9, the J call TRBJ1-1; 8 nucleotides match TRBD1. The junction had 9 bases not matched to a gene; V was cut back by 1 base and J by 5 bases. The CDR3 has 16 amino acids. Germline CDR1 is SEHNR and CDR2 is FQNEAQ (reference sequence). The DNA of the CDR3 is TGTGCCAGCAGCTTAGTCGAAGGACAGGGTTTTACTGAAGCTTTCTTT. It codes for CASSLVEGQGFTEAFF.

The genes are TRBV27 and TRBJ1-6; 9 bases are shared with TRBD1. The CDR3 contains 18 residues. The J segment lost 7 bases and the V segment lost 5 bases, leaving 15 bases of the junction unmatched. Germline CDR1 and CDR2: MNHEY and SMNVEV (reference sequence). CDR3 nucleotides: TGTGCCAGCAGTCCCCGTCCACAGGGGGCGAATCCCAATTCACCCCTCCACTTT. Amino acid sequence: CASSPRPQGANPNSPLHF.

The chain recombines TRBV9 with TRBJ1-6; 9 bases match TRBD1. V dropped 4 bases and J dropped 10; count of bases not matched to a gene: 6. The CDR3 loop spans 14 amino acids. CDR1 is SGDLS and CDR2 is YYNGEE in the germline V gene. In nucleotides, the CDR3 is TGTGCCAGCAGCCAGGGACAGGGTCGATCACCCCTCCACTTT. Translation: CASSQGQGRSPLHF.

The chain couples TRBV2 to TRBJ2-3; D is possibly TRBD2 (5 bases). The CDR3 spans 13 residues. Germline V gives CDR1 SNHLY, CDR2 FYNNEI. V was trimmed by 5 bases and J by 1 base, leaving 7 bases between them. This CDR3 reads CASSYGGTDTQYF. DNA of the CDR3: TGTGCCAGCAGTTACGGGGGCACAGATACGCAGTATTTT.

The chain employs TRBV19 and TRBJ2-1, with 7 bases aligning to TRBD1. Germline V gives CDR1 LNHDA, CDR2 SQIVND (reference sequence). The CDR3 runs 15 residues. The junction had 5 bases not matched to a gene; V was cut back by 5 bases and J by 1 base. The DNA of the CDR3 is TGTGCCAGTAGTCCGACAGGGAAGTCCTACAATGAGCAGTTCTTC. Residues: CASSPTGKSYNEQFF.

This chain connects TRBV5-4 to TRBJ2-6; D unresolved. The germline V gene has CDR1 SGHNT and CDR2 YYREEE (reference sequence). V was clipped by 4 bases and J by 2 bases, with 4 bases between them. The CDR3 extends over 13 amino acids. This CDR3 is CASSRAGANVLTF. CDR3 sequence (DNA): TGTGCCAGCAGCCGAGCTGGGGCCAACGTCCTGACTTTC.

The chain carries TRBV5-6 and TRBJ1-3, with D tentatively TRBD1 (6 bases). Per the germline V gene, CDR1 is SGHDT and CDR2 is YYEEEE. Trimming stripped 3 bases from V and 2 bases from J, with 9 bases between. The CDR3 totals 14 residues. DNA for the CDR3: TGTGCCAGCAGCTCCGGACAGACTGGAAACACCATATATTTT. Encoded protein: CASSSGQTGNTIYF.

V and J are TRBV3-1 (or the pseudogene TRBV3-2) and TRBJ2-1, with 7 bases matching TRBD2. Trimming took 0 bases from V and 1 from J; bases not matched to a gene: 21. This CDR3 comprises 22 residues. The germline V gene encodes CDR1 LGHDT and CDR2 YNNKEL (reference sequence). Written as DNA, the CDR3 is TGTGCCAGCAGCCAAGAGGGAGGGTGGAGGGGCCTCCACCGTGGGTCCTACAATGAGCAGTTCTTC. This sequence encodes CASSQEGGWRGLHRGSYNEQFF.